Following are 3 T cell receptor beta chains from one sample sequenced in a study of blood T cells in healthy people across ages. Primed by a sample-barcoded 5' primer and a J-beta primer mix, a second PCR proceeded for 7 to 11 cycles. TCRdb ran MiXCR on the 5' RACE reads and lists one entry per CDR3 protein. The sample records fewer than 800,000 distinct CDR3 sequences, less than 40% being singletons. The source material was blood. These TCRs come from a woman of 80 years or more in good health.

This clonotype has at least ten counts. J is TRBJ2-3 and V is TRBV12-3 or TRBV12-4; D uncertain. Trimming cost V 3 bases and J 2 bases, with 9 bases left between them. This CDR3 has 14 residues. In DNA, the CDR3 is TGTGCCAGCAGTTTGGTCTCTTACACAGATACGCAGTATTTT. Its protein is CASSLVSYTDTQYF.

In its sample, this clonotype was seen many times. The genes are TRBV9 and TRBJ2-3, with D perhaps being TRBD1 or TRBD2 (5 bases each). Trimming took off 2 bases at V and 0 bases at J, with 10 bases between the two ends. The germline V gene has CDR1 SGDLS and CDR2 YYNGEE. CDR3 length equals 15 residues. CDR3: CASSVSWGSTDTQYF. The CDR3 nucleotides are TGTGCCAGCAGCGTCTCCTGGGGGAGCACAGATACGCAGTATTTT.

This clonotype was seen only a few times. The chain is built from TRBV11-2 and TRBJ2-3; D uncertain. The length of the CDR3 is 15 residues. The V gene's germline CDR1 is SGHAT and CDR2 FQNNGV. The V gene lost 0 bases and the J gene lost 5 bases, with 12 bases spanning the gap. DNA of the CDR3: TGTGCCAGCAGCTTAGACCCCGACTTATTAGATACGCAGTATTTT. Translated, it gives CASSLDPDLLDTQYF.